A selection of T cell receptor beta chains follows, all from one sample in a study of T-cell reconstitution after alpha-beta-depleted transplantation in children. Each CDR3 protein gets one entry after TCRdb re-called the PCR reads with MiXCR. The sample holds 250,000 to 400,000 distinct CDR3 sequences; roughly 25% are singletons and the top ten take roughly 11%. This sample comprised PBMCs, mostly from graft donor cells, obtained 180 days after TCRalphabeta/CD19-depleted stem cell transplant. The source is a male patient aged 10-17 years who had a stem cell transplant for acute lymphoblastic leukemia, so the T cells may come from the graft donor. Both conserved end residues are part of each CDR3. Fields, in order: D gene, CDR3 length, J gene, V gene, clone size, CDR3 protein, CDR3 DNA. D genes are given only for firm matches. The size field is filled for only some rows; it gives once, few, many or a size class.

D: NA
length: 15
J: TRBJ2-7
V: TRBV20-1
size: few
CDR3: CSAQSGLADSYEQYF
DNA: TGCAGTGCTCAAAGCGGGCTAGCCGACTCCTACGAGCAGTACTTC

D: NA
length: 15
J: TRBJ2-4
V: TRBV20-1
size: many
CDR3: CSARGPKGVGDIQYF
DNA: TGCAGTGCTAGAGGCCCAAAGGGTGTCGGGGACATTCAGTACTTC

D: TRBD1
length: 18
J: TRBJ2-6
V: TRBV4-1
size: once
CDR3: CASSHRDRGGSGANVLTF
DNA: TGCGCCAGCAGCCACAGGGACAGGGGTGGCTCTGGGGCCAACGTCCTGACTTTC

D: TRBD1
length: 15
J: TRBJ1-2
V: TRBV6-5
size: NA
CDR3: CASTFPGTGAEGYTF
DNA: TGTGCCAGCACGTTCCCCGGGACAGGGGCGGAGGGCTACACCTTC

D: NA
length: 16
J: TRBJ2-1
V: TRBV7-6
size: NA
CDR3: CASSLFIGSTYNEQFF
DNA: TGTGCCAGCAGCTTATTCATCGGGTCCACCTACAATGAGCAGTTCTTC

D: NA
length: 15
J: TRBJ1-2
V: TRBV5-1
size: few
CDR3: CASNYKGGISYGYTF
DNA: TGCGCCAGCAACTACAAGGGAGGGATATCCTATGGCTACACCTTC

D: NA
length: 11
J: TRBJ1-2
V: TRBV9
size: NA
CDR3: CASSITPGYTF
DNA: TGTGCCAGCAGCATTACACCCGGCTACACCTTC

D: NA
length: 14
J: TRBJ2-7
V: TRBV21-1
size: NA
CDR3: CASRNKRGVYEQYF
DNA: TGTGCCAGCCGCAACAAAAGGGGGGTCTACGAGCAGTACTTC

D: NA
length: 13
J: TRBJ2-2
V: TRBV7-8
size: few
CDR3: CASSHLRGGELFF
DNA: TGTGCCAGCAGCCATCTAAGGGGCGGGGAGCTGTTTTTT

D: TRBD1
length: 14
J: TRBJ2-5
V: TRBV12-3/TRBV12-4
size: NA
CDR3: CASSQDREEETQYF
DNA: TGTGCCAGCAGCCAGGACAGGGAAGAAGAGACCCAGTACTTC

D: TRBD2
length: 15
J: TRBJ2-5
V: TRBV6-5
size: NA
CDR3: CASSYSGSGQETQYF
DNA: TGTGCCAGCAGTTACTCGGGTAGCGGGCAAGAGACCCAGTACTTC

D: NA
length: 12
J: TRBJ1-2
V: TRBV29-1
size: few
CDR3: CSVLSSEPNYTF
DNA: TGCAGCGTACTATCCTCAGAGCCTAACTACACCTTC

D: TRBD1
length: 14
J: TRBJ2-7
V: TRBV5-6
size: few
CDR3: CASSYGQASYEQYF
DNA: TGTGCCAGCAGCTACGGACAGGCTTCCTACGAGCAGTACTTC

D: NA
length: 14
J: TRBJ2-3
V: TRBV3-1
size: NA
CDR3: CASSQISGTDTQYF
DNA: TGTGCCAGCAGCCAAATTTCTGGAACAGATACGCAGTATTTT

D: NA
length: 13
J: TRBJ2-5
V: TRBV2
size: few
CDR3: CASSRLGQETQYF
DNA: TGTGCCAGCAGTAGACTAGGCCAAGAGACCCAGTACTTC

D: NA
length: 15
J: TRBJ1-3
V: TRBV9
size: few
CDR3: CASSVSEYSGNTIYF
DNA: TGTGCCAGCAGCGTTTCGGAGTACTCTGGAAACACCATATATTTT

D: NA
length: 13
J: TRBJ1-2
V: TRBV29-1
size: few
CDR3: CSVRGLYLYGYTF
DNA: TGCAGCGTCCGGGGACTATACCTATATGGCTACACCTTC

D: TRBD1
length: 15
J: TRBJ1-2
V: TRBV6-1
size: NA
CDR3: CASSTDRVANYGYTF
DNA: TGTGCCAGCAGTACGGACAGGGTAGCTAACTATGGCTACACCTTC

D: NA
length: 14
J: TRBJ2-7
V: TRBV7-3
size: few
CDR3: CASSFTEAGGEQYF
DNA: TGTGCCAGCAGCTTCACTGAAGCGGGTGGGGAGCAGTACTTC

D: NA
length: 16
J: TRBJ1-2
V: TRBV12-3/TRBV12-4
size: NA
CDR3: CASSFLGEQYHYGYTF
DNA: TGTGCCAGCAGTTTTTTGGGAGAACAGTATCACTATGGCTACACCTTC

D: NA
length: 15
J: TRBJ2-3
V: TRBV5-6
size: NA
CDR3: CASSLVGRGVEVQYF
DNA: TGTGCCAGCAGCTTGGTTGGCAGGGGAGTCGAGGTCCAGTATTTT

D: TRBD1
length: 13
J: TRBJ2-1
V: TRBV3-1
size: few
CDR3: CASSPTGDNEQFF
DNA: TGTGCCAGCAGTCCCACAGGGGACAATGAGCAGTTCTTC